Below are 31 T cell receptor beta chains sequenced from a single sample in a study of cytomegalovirus exposure and HLA in healthy donors. Use of 60 Vbeta and 13 Jbeta primers characterized the PCR. Here immunoSEQ multiplex PCR was the method, and the copy in TCRdb shows in-frame clones only, minus some. This sample has about 52,000 clones, with about 57% found just once. Sequenced material: PBMCs. Receptors originate from a human donor in good health.

The chain recombines TRBV7-2 with TRBJ2-3, with 11 bases lining up with TRBD2. In germline, CDR1 is SGHTA, CDR2 FQGNSA. J gave up 7 bases and V 0 bases, and 9 bases lay outside the gene matches. CDR3 size: 17 residues. CDR3 bases: TGTGCCAGCAGCTTAGCGCTAGCGGGGGGCCATACGAATACGCAGTATTTT. This gives the protein CASSLALAGGHTNTQYF.

The table lists this clone with a count of one. In DNA, the CDR3 is TGTGCCAGCAGGCTACAACAGGATGACCCTCCGGATGAAAAGAACTACGAGCAGTACTTC. Protein: CASRLQQDDPPDEKNYEQYF. The chain is built from TRBV21-1 and TRBJ2-7; the table's TRBD1 call for D was not verified on the DNA. TRBV21-1 counts as a pseudogene. This CDR3 region has 20 residues.

The table lists this clone with many counts. This sequence joins TRBV7-2 and TRBJ1-5, with 8 bases matching TRBD1. The J segment lost 3 bases and the V segment lost 5 bases, leaving 6 bases of the junction unmatched. This CDR3 has 15 amino acids. Germline values: CDR1 SGHTA, CDR2 FQGNSA. The CDR3 coding sequence is TGTGCCAGCAGCGACCGGACAGGGATCAATCAGCCCCAGCATTTT. It is translated as CASSDRTGINQPQHF.

This chain uses TRBV5-8 with TRBJ2-1; 7 positions match TRBD1. Germline CDR1 is SGHTS and CDR2 is YDEGEE. V shed 4 bases and J 1 base; nucleotides not matched to a gene: 2. The CDR3 length is 14 residues. This chain's CDR3 is CASSRDRSYNEQFF. The CDR3 DNA reads TGTGCCAGCAGCCGGGACAGATCCTACAATGAGCAGTTCTTC.

This chain connects TRBV4-1 to TRBJ2-1; 8 bases line up with TRBD1. CDR1 is MGHRA and CDR2 is YSYEKL in the germline V gene. The CDR3 loop spans 16 amino acids. V shed 1 base and J 3 bases; nucleotides not matched to a gene: 5. For the CDR3, the DNA is TGCGCCAGCAGCCAAGTCCCCAGGGGGCTCTACAATGAGCAGTTCTTC. Translated: CASSQVPRGLYNEQFF.

This clone came up a few times. A junction end diverges from the germline sequence, so it may reflect a read error. This chain uses TRBV30 with TRBJ1-2, with 9 bases fitting TRBD1. This CDR3 comprises 15 residues. From germline, CDR1 is GTSNPN and CDR2 SVGIG (reference sequence). CDR3 protein: CAWSGIDTGGAGYPF. CDR3 sequence (DNA): TGTGCCTGGAGTGGAATCGACACAGGGGGCGCTGGCTACCCCTTC.

J is TRBJ2-7 and V is TRBV7-6; unclear D gene. Trimming stripped 4 bases from V and 6 bases from J, with 13 bases between. Germline loops: CDR1 SGHVS, CDR2 FNYEAQ. CDR3 length: 13 amino acids. The CDR3 spells CASSSLRNSEQYF. As DNA, the CDR3 is TGTGCCAGCAGCTCGTTGAGGAACTCCGAGCAGTACTTC.

The chain joins TRBV19 to TRBJ2-7; 7 nucleotides match TRBD2. CDR1 and CDR2 from the germline V gene are LNHDA and SQIVND (reference sequence). This CDR3 contains 13 residues. Trimming took 3 bases from V and 5 from J; bases not matched to a gene: 4. In nucleotides, the CDR3 is TGTGCCAGTAGTATCGGCCGGGGGGACGAGCAGTACTTC. It codes for CASSIGRGDEQYF.

The genes are TRBV9 and TRBJ2-3, with TRBD2 identical over 9 bases. Germline loops: CDR1 SGDLS, CDR2 YYNGEE. The CDR3 consists of 15 residues. With 0 bases clipped from V and 5 bases from J, the junction kept 4 bases outside the gene matches. The DNA of the CDR3 is TGTGCCAGCAGCGTAGGGGGCGGGGGGGGAGATACGCAGTATTTT. It yields the protein CASSVGGGGGDTQYF.

This sequence joins TRBV6-5 and TRBJ1-1; D is ambiguous. The germline V gene has CDR1 MNHEY and CDR2 SVGAGI. V lost 5 bases to trimming and J lost 12 bases, with 19 bases between them. CDR3 length equals 13 residues. The CDR3 DNA is TGTGCCAGCAGTGAAGCCACGTGGGGAGGAACTTTCTTT. Amino acids: CASSEATWGGTFF.

V is TRBV10-3 and J is TRBJ2-7; TRBD1 aligns across 7 bases. The CDR3 is made up of 14 amino acids. Looked up from germline, CDR1 is ENHRY and CDR2 is SYGVKD. Germline trimming cut 10 bases from V and 0 bases from J; bases unmatched to any gene: 9. The CDR3 is CATSAQGSSYEQYF. The CDR3, as DNA: TGTGCCACCAGCGCACAGGGGTCCTCCTACGAGCAGTACTTC.

This clone was detected many times. The chain has TRBV6-1 and TRBJ1-5; possibly TRBD1 for D (6 bases). The V end was cut by 6 bases, the J end by 5 bases, with 14 bases between. The CDR3 covers 14 residues. Looked up from germline, CDR1 is MNHNS and CDR2 is SASEGT. For the CDR3, the DNA is TGTGCCAGCAGGGAACCTGGGGGCCATCAGCCCCAGCATTTT. Its protein product is CASREPGGHQPQHF.

This chain connects TRBV5-4 to TRBJ2-7; TRBD1 agrees at 8 bases. The length of the CDR3 is 14 residues. V shed 4 bases and J 0 bases; nucleotides not matched to a gene: 3. Germline CDR1 is SGHNT and CDR2 is YYREEE (reference sequence). DNA for the CDR3: TGTGCCAGCAGCCGACAGGGGTTCTCCTACGAGCAGTACTTC. This gives the protein CASSRQGFSYEQYF.

The chain employs TRBV18 and TRBJ2-7; 7 nucleotides align to TRBD1. V shed 10 bases, J shed 4 bases, and the junction held 16 bases outside the gene matches. The CDR3 runs 15 residues. Germline V lookup: CDR1 KGHSH, CDR2 LQKENI. CDR3 amino acids: CATKQGPYEAYEQYF. The CDR3 coding sequence is TGTGCCACCAAACAGGGGCCATACGAGGCATACGAGCAGTACTTC.

DNA for the CDR3: TGTGCCAGCAGCGTAGGGGCCCACAGGGGGAACGAGCAGTACTTC. Translation: CASSVGAHRGNEQYF. The V and J genes are TRBV7-6 and TRBJ2-7, with 8 bases lining up with TRBD1. V dropped 5 bases and J dropped 5; count of bases not matched to a gene: 11. The CDR3 is 15 amino acids. Per germline, CDR1 SGHVS and CDR2 FNYEAQ. The whole variable domain, remainder taken from reference TRBV7-6 and TRBJ2-7, is GAGVSQSPRYKVTKRGQDVALRCDPISGHVSLYWYRQALGQGPEFLTYFNYEAQQDKSGLPNDRFSAERPEGSISTLTIQRTEQRDSAMYRCASSVGAHRGNEQYFGPGTRLTVT.

This chain uses TRBV2 with TRBJ1-3, with TRBD1 as a possible D gene (5 bases). The CDR3 length is 20 residues. The germline V gene has CDR1 SNHLY and CDR2 FYNNEI. The V end was cut by 6 bases, the J end by 6 bases, with 33 bases between. The CDR3 nucleotides read TGTGCCAGCAGCCATCTTTCCCTATGGGGGGTGAGGAGTTGGGAAAACACCATATATTTT. Translated, it gives CASSHLSLWGVRSWENTIYF.

This clone was found once. The CDR3 nucleotides read TGTGCCAGCTCCTCGGGGGGGATACCCTACGAGCAGTACTTC. It specifies CASSSGGIPYEQYF. This chain joins TRBV18 and TRBJ2-7; 8 bases are shared with TRBD2. J gave up 2 bases and V 6 bases, and 6 bases lay outside the gene matches. From germline, CDR1 is KGHSH and CDR2 LQKENI. CDR3 length equals 14 residues.

The CDR3 loop reads CASSPSHLQGAYEQYF. As DNA, the CDR3 is TGTGCCAGCAGCCCCTCTCATCTACAGGGGGCCTACGAGCAGTACTTC. This rearrangement joins TRBV16 to TRBJ2-7; 8 bases fit TRBD1. Losses at the gene ends were 4 bases for V and 2 bases for J; bases not matched to a gene: 10. The CDR3 consists of 16 residues. Germline assignment: CDR1 KGHSY and CDR2 FQNENV.

The rearrangement uses TRBV11-3 and TRBJ2-7, with 8 bases identical to TRBD2. The CDR3 contains 14 residues. Losses at the gene ends were 5 bases for V and 4 bases for J; bases not matched to a gene: 7. Germline-derived CDR1 and CDR2 are SGHNT and YENEEA. The DNA of the CDR3 is TGTGCCAGCAGCGTCGCTGCGGGGGGTTACGAGCAGTACTTC. This sequence encodes CASSVAAGGYEQYF.

This clone occurred once. The J gene is TRBJ2-7, the V gene TRBV19; TRBD1 agrees at 7 bases. Germline CDR1 LNHDA, CDR2 SQIVND (reference sequence). V dropped 6 bases and J dropped 0; count of bases not matched to a gene: 14. This CDR3 is built from 17 residues. CDR3 sequence reads: CASSRFGTEPFSYEQYF. The CDR3 DNA sequence: TGTGCCAGTAGCCGCTTTGGGACAGAGCCTTTCTCCTACGAGCAGTACTTC.

DNA of the CDR3: TGTGCCAGCAGCTTAGCCGGGAGTGGCGGGTCACCCCTCCACTTT. Protein product: CASSLAGSGGSPLHF. The chain joins TRBV7-9 to TRBJ1-6, with D unclear. Trimming removed 0 bases at V and 10 bases at J, with 13 bases between. CDR3 size: 15 residues. Germline V gene sequence: CDR1 SEHNR, CDR2 FQNEAQ (reference sequence).

The chain uses TRBV9 and TRBJ1-1; 8 nucleotides match TRBD1. V lost 2 bases and J lost 7; bases outside the gene matches: 4. Germline V gene data show CDR1 as SGDLS and CDR2 as YYNGEE. The CDR3 contains 13 residues. The DNA for the CDR3 is TGTGCCAGCAGCGTTGCAGGGGGCAGTGAAGCTTTCTTT. This codes for CASSVAGGSEAFF.

This clone was picked up one time. The V call is TRBV5-6, the J call TRBJ1-2; D remains unclear. CDR3 size: 12 residues. Germline values: CDR1 SGHDT, CDR2 YYEEEE. With 0 bases removed from V and 9 bases from J, the gap between germline ends came to 9 bases. The CDR3 DNA sequence: TGTGCCAGCAGCTTGGAGCCTGATCGCTACACCTTC. Its translation is CASSLEPDRYTF.

There are a few counts of this clone. The chain's CDR3 is CASSHYRESSEAFF. The CDR3 DNA follows: TGTGCCAGCAGCCACTACAGGGAATCTTCCGAAGCTTTCTTT. The chain links TRBV14 to TRBJ1-1; D is perhaps TRBD1 (6 bases). This CDR3 spans 14 amino acids. Between the trimmed V and J ends, which lost 3 bases and 8 bases, there was a span of 16 bases. Germline V gene data show CDR1 as SGHDN and CDR2 as FVKESK.

The chain recombines TRBV6-5 with TRBJ1-2, with a weak D call TRBD1 (5 bases). Deletions cut 7 bases from V and 6 bases from J, with 15 bases between. The germline V gene has CDR1 MNHEY and CDR2 SVGAGI. CDR3 length: 13 amino acids. The DNA of the CDR3 is TGTGCCAGCACCTCTCGGGGGTCGAATGGCTACACCTTC. As protein: CASTSRGSNGYTF.

V gene TRBV6-6 combines with J gene TRBJ1-1; D possibly corresponds to TRBD1 (6 bases). The V end lost 6 bases, the J end lost 6 bases, and 20 bases lay between the germline ends. CDR3 length: 15 amino acids. The germline gives CDR1 MNHNY, CDR2 SVGAGI (reference sequence). CDR3 sequence: CASRYRVDEGAEAFF. DNA of the CDR3: TGTGCCAGCAGGTACAGGGTAGACGAGGGGGCTGAAGCTTTCTTT.

This clone was counted a few times. V is TRBV7-8 and J is TRBJ2-5, with 10 nucleotides matching TRBD1. Germline V gene data show CDR1 as SGHVS and CDR2 as FQNEAQ. Unmatched junction bases numbered 13, after V lost 4 bases and J lost 5 bases. The CDR3 is 17 amino acids. CDR3 sequence reads: CASSSELPGQGPETQYF. The CDR3 bases are TGTGCCAGCAGCTCGGAACTCCCGGGACAGGGGCCGGAGACCCAGTACTTC.

The rearrangement uses TRBV9 and TRBJ2-6, with D perhaps matching TRBD1 (5 bases). V gave up 2 bases and J gave up 0 bases, with 6 bases separating them. Germline loops: CDR1 SGDLS, CDR2 YYNGEE. The CDR3 runs to 15 residues. CDR3 nucleotides: TGTGCCAGCAGCGTGACAGACTCTGGGGCCAACGTCCTGACTTTC. Protein sequence: CASSVTDSGANVLTF.

This clone was observed a handful of times. J is TRBJ1-2 and V is TRBV19; unclear D gene. Germline CDR1 and CDR2: LNHDA and SQIVND (reference sequence). V dropped 1 base and J dropped 2 bases, with 8 bases sitting between them. The CDR3 extends over 14 amino acids. The CDR3 region is CASSIGSGNYGYTF. The DNA for the CDR3 is TGTGCCAGTAGTATAGGGTCGGGAAACTATGGCTACACCTTC.

V and J are TRBV30 and TRBJ2-5; the match to TRBD1 covers 11 bases. The CDR3 is 14 amino acids. Germline CDR1 is GTSNPN and CDR2 is SVGIG (reference sequence). V gave up 3 bases and J gave up 5 bases; unmatched junction bases: 5. The CDR3 loop reads CAWRGQGASETQYF. In DNA, the CDR3 is TGTGCCTGGAGAGGACAGGGGGCAAGTGAGACCCAGTACTTC.

There are a few counts of this clone. CDR3 loop: CAIRSDGNANTGELFF. CDR3 DNA: TGTGCCATCAGATCGGACGGGAACGCGAACACCGGGGAGCTGTTTTTT. The chain joins TRBV10-3 to TRBJ2-2, with D possibly being TRBD2 (5 bases). The CDR3 runs to 16 residues. Germline V CDR1 and CDR2: ENHRY, SYGVKD. Trimming removed 6 bases at V and 0 bases at J, with 14 bases between.